A single T cell receptor (beta chain) is shown here with its context. Antigen: not known. Some clones are missing from TCRdb's copy, which holds only in-frame ones; the method was immunoSEQ multiplex PCR. The data hold approximately 48,000 clones, with around nine tenths observed a single time. The CDR3 runs to 14 residues. Germline CDR1 and CDR2: SGHVS and FNYEAQ. Deletions cut 4 bases from V and 4 bases from J, with 11 bases between. The sample is drawn from a study of early stage breast cancer tumors. Background on the study: Of around 16 invasive breast tumors, around 13 were hormone receptor-positive, HER2-negative. Whole-study findings and limits: Tumor and normal breast were distinguished via blood comparison in most of the 16 patients. Most shared enriched TCRB sequences were commonly generated ones.

The gene calls are TRBV7-6 and TRBJ1-3; D remains ambiguous. The source is a person between 70 and 80 years old with breast cancer. The sample was blood. In DNA form, the CDR3 reads TGTGCCAGCAGCTCCTTGCCTCAGGGAAACACCATATATTTT. Its protein product is CASSSLPQGNTIYF.